These T cell receptor beta chains were read from a single sample in a study of cytomegalovirus exposure and HLA in healthy donors. The protocol was immunoSEQ multiplex PCR, while the TCRdb copy is restricted to in-frame clones and leaves out a portion. Here the sample spans roughly 130,000 clones, 80% being singletons. The sequencing sample was made of PBMCs. These receptors all stem from a male donor in good health and CMV-seronegative. Each CDR3 is given with its conserved first and last residue. A D gene is named only where the DNA matches it firmly. The size entry is marked missing in some rows and otherwise reads once, few, many or a size class.

abundance	v_gene	d_gene	j_gene	len	CDR3aa	CDR3nt
-	TRBV28	TRBD1	TRBJ1-6	13	CASAGTGLSPLHF	TGTGCCAGCGCGGGGACAGGGTTATCACCCCTCCACTTT
few	TRBV23-1	-	TRBJ2-7	12	CASSPRVYEQYF	TGCGCCAGCAGTCCCCGAGTCTACGAGCAGTACTTC
once	TRBV19	-	TRBJ2-1	15	CASSIGHGGGYLPVF	TGTGCCAGTAGTATAGGACACGGAGGAGGCTATCTCCCGGTCTTC
-	TRBV18	-	TRBJ2-3	16	CASSPAGRFEGDTQYF	TGTGCCAGCTCACCGGCGGGAAGGTTCGAGGGAGATACGCAGTATTTT
-	TRBV4-3	TRBD2	TRBJ2-5	15	CASSQGRLAGTNQYF	TGCGCCAGCAGCCAAGGGCGACTAGCGGGTACGAACCAGTACTTC
-	TRBV7-6	TRBD2	TRBJ2-1	14	CASSRTSGTLAQFF	TGTGCCAGCAGCCGGACTAGCGGGACACTGGCGCAGTTCTTC
once	TRBV7-9	TRBD2	TRBJ2-1	16	CSSSLTAGGRFNEQFF	TGTTCCAGCAGCTTAACCGCGGGGGGGCGATTTAATGAGCAGTTCTTC
-	TRBV9	-	TRBJ1-2	13	CASSVEPGKGYTF	TGTGCCAGCAGCGTAGAGCCAGGGAAGGGCTACACCTTC
-	TRBV7-9	-	TRBJ1-1	14	CASSLGGVNTEAFF	TGTGCCAGCAGCTTGGGAGGGGTGAACACTGAAGCTTTCTTT
few	TRBV7-6	-	TRBJ2-1	12	CASSLKYNEQFF	TGTGCCAGCAGCCTAAAATACAATGAGCAGTTCTTC
-	TRBV19	TRBD1	TRBJ2-3	15	CASSIGQGLTDTQYF	TGTGCCAGTAGTATCGGACAGGGGCTTACAGATACGCAGTATTTT
-	TRBV30	TRBD1	TRBJ2-6	18	CAWSPTGAAISGANVLTF	TGTGCCTGGAGTCCGACAGGGGCCGCTATCTCTGGGGCCAACGTCCTGACTTTC
-	TRBV16	TRBD1	TRBJ2-7	15	CASSRKQGAPYEQYF	TGTGCCAGCAGCCGAAAACAGGGGGCCCCCTACGAGCAGTACTTC
-	TRBV4-1	-	TRBJ2-7	14	CASSRGAAGDEQYF	TGCGCCAGCAGCCGGGGGGCGGCGGGGGACGAGCAGTACTTC
-	TRBV6-5	-	TRBJ2-1	12	CASRQEYNEQFF	TGTGCCAGCAGACAGGAGTACAATGAGCAGTTCTTC
-	TRBV9	-	TRBJ1-1	19	CASSVAFQVLGASDTEAFF	TGTGCCAGCAGCGTAGCTTTTCAGGTGCTAGGGGCTTCGGACACTGAAGCTTTCTTT
-	TRBV9	-	TRBJ1-6	15	CASSFQPQGISPLHF	TGTGCCAGCAGCTTCCAGCCCCAGGGCATTTCACCCCTCCACTTT
once	TRBV10-2	TRBD1	TRBJ2-2	18	CASSDRNWTGVRAGELFF	TGCGCCAGCAGTGACAGGAATTGGACAGGGGTTAGGGCCGGGGAGCTGTTTTTT
-	TRBV5-1	-	TRBJ2-7	14	CASSLGVPGSGQYF	TGCGCCAGCAGCTTGGGAGTTCCGGGATCCGGGCAGTACTTC
-	TRBV11-2	-	TRBJ1-3	15	CASRGLASSGNTIYF	TGTGCCAGCAGGGGGCTGGCAAGCTCTGGAAACACCATATATTTT
-	TRBV19	TRBD1	TRBJ2-1	12	CASSTRTGGQVF	TGTGCCAGTAGTACTAGGACAGGGGGTCAGGTCTTC
-	TRBV7-9	-	TRBJ1-4	16	CASSLAQGNVYEKLFF	TGTGCCAGCAGCTTAGCCCAGGGGAACGTTTATGAAAAACTGTTTTTT
-	TRBV4-1	TRBD1	TRBJ2-7	17	CASSQDPGTGSHYEQYF	TGCGCCAGCAGCCAAGATCCCGGGACAGGGTCCCACTACGAGCAGTACTTC